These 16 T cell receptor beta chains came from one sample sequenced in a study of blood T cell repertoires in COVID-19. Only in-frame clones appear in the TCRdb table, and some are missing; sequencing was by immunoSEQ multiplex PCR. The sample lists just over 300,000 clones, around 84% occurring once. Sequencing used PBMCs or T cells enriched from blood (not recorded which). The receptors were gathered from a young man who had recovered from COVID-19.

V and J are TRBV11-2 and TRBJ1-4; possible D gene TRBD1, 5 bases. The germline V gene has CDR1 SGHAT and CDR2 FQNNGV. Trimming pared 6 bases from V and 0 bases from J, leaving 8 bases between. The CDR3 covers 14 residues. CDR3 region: CASRQDPTNEKLFF. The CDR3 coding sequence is TGTGCCAGCAGACAGGACCCAACTAATGAAAAACTGTTTTTT.

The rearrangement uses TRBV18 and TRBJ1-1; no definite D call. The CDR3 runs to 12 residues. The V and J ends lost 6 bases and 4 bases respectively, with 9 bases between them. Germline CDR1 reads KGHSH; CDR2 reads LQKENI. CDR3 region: CASSQRGTEAFF. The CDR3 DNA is TGTGCCAGCTCCCAGCGGGGCACTGAAGCTTTCTTT.

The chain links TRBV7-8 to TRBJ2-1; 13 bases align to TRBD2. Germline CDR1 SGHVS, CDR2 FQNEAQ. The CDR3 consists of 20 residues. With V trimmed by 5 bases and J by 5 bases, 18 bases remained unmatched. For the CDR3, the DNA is TGTGCCAGCAGCCAACGACAGAGACTAGCGGGAGGAGCTGAAGACAATGAGCAGTTCTTC. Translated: CASSQRQRLAGGAEDNEQFF.

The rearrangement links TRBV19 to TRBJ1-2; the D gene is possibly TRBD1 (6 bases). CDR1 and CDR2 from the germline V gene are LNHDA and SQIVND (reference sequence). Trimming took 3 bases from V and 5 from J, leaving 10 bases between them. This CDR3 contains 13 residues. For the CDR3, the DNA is TGTGCCAGTAGTATCCAGGGGACGTATGGCTACACCTTC. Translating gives CASSIQGTYGYTF.

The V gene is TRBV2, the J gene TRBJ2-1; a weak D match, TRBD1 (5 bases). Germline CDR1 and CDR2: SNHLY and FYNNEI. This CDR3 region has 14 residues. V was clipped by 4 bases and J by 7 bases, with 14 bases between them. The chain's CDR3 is CASSVQGGRNEQFF. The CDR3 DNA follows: TGTGCCAGCAGTGTGCAGGGTGGAAGGAATGAGCAGTTCTTC.

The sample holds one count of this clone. The CDR3 sequence is CASSITGGVYEQYF. DNA for the CDR3: TGTGCCAGTAGTATCACAGGGGGCGTTTACGAGCAGTACTTC. The rearrangement links TRBV19 to TRBJ2-7; 9 bases line up with TRBD1. The CDR3 has 14 residues. With V trimmed by 3 bases and J by 4 bases, 4 bases remained unmatched. CDR1 and CDR2 (germline): LNHDA, SQIVND (reference sequence). Drawing the rest from reference TRBV19 and TRBJ2-7, the complete variable domain is DGGITQSPKYLFRKEGQNVTLSCEQNLNHDAMYWYRQDPGQGLRLIYYSQIVNDFQKGDIAEGYSVSREKKESFPLTVTSAQKNPTAFYLCASSITGGVYEQYFGPGTRLTVT.

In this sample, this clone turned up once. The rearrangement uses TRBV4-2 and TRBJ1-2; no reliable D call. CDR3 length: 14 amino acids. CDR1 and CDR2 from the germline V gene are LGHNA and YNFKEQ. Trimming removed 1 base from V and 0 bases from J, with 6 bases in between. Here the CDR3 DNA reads TGTGCCAGCAGCCAAGCTAGAGCTAACTATGGCTACACCTTC. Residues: CASSQARANYGYTF.

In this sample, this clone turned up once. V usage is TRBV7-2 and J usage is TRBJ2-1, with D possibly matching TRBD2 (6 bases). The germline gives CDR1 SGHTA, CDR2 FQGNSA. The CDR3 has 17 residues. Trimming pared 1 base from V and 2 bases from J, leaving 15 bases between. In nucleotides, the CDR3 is TGTGCCAGCAGCTTAGGGATAGGGACTCCAGCCTACAATGAGCAGTTCTTC. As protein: CASSLGIGTPAYNEQFF.

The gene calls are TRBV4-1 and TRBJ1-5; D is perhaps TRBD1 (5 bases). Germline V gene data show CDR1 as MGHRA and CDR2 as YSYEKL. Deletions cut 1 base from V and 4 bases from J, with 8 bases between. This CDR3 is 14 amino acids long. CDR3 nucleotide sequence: TGCGCCAGCAGCCAAGTGGGGGGTAATCAGCCCCAGCATTTT. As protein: CASSQVGGNQPQHF.

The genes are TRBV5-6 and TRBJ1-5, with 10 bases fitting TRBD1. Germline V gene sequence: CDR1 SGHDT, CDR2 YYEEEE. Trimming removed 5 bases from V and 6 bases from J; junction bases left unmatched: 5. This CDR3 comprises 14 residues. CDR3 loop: CASSSWDRGQPQHF. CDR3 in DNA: TGTGCCAGCAGTTCTTGGGACAGGGGTCAGCCCCAGCATTTT.

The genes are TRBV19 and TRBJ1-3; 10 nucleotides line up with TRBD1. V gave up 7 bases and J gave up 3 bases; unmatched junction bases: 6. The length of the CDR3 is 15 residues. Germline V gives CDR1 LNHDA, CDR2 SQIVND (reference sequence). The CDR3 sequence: CASIGTGVLGNTIYF. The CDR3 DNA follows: TGTGCCAGTATCGGGACAGGGGTTCTTGGAAACACCATATATTTT.

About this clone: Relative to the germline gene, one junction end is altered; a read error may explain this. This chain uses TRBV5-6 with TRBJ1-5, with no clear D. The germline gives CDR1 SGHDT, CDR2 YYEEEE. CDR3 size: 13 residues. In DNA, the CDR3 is TGTGCCAGCAGCTTGTCCCCAGGTCAGTCCCAGCATTTT. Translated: CASSLSPGQSQHF. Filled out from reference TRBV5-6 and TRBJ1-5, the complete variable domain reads DAGVTQSPTHLIKTRGQQVTLRCSPKSGHDTVSWYQQALGQGPQFIFQYYEEEERQRGNFPDRFSGHQFPNYSSELNVNALLLGDSALYLCASSLSPGQSQHFGDGTRLSIL.

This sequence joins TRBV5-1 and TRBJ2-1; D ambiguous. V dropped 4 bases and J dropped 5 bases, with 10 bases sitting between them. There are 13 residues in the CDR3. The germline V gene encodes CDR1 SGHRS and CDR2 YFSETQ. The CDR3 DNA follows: TGCGCCAGCAGCCCAGACCGGGACAATGAGCAGTTCTTC. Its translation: CASSPDRDNEQFF. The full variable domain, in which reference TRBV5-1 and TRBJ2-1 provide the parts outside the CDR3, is KAGVTQTPRYLIKTRGQQVTLSCSPISGHRSVSWYQQTPGQGLQFLFEYFSETQRNKGNFPGRFSGRQFSNSRSEMNVSTLELGDSALYLCASSPDRDNEQFFGPGTRLTVL.

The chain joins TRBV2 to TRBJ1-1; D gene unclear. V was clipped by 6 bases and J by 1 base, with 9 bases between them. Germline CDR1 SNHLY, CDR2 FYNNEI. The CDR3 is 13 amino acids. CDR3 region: CASSAKRNTEAFF. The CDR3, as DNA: TGTGCCAGCAGCGCCAAGCGGAACACTGAAGCTTTCTTT.

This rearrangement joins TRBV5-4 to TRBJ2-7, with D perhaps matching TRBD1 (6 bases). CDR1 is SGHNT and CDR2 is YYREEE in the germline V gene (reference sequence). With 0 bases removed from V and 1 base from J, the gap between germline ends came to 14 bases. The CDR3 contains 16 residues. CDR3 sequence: CASSLGEIGGSYEQYF. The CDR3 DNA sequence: TGTGCCAGCAGCTTGGGGGAAATAGGGGGATCCTACGAGCAGTACTTC.

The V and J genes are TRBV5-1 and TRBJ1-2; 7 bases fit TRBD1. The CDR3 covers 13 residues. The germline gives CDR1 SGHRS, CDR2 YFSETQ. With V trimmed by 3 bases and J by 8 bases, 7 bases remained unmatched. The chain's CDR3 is CASSSEGTAGYTF. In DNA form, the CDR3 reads TGCGCCAGCAGCTCCGAGGGGACAGCGGGCTACACCTTC.